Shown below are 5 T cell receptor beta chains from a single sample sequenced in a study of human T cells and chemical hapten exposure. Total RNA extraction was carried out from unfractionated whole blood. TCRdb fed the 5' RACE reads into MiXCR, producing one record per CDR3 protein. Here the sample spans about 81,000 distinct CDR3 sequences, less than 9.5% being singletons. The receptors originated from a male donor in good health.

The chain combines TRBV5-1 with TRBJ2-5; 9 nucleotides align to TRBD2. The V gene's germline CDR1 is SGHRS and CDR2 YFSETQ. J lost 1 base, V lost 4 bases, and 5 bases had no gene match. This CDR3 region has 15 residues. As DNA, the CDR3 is TGCGCCAGCAGCCCCGGACTAGCGAGCCAAGAGACCCAGTACTTC. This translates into CASSPGLASQETQYF.

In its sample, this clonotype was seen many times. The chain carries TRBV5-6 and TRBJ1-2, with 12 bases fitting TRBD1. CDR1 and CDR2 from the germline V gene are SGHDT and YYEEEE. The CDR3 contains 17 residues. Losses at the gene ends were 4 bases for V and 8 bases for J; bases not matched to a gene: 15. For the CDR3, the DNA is TGTGCCAGCAGCCATCCCTCACTGGGACAGGGGGCTGGAGGCTACACCTTC. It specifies CASSHPSLGQGAGGYTF. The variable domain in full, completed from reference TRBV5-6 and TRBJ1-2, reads DAGVTQSPTHLIKTRGQQVTLRCSPKSGHDTVSWYQQALGQGPQFIFQYYEEEERQRGNFPDRFSGHQFPNYSSELNVNALLLGDSALYLCASSHPSLGQGAGGYTFGSGTRLTVV.

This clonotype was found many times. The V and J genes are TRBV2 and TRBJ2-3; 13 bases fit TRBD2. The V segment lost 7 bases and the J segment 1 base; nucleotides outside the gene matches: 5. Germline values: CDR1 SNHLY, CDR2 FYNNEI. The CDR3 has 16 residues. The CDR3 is CASNGGTSGGTDTQYF. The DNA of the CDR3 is TGTGCCAGCAACGGCGGGACTAGCGGGGGCACAGATACGCAGTATTTT. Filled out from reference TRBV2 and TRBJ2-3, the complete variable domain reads EPEVTQTPSHQVTQMGQEVILRCVPISNHLYFYWYRQILGQKVEFLVSFYNNEISEKSEIFDDQFSVERPDGSNFTLKIRSTKLEDSAMYFCASNGGTSGGTDTQYFGPGTRLTVL.

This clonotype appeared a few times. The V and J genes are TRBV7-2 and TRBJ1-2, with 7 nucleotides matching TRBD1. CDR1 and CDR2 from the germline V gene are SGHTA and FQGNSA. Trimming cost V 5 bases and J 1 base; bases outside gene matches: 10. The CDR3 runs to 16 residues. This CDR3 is CASSAWDSSYNYGYTF. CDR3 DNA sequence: TGTGCCAGCAGCGCATGGGACAGTTCCTATAACTATGGCTACACCTTC.

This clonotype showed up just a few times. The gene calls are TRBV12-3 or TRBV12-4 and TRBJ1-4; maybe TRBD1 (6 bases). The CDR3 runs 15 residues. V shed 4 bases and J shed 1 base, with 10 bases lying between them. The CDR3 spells CASSWGGQTNEKLFF. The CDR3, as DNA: TGTGCCAGCAGTTGGGGGGGACAAACTAATGAAAAACTGTTTTTT.